These 14 T cell receptor beta chains share one sample of origin, sequenced in a study of liver allograft versus peripheral blood T cells (TCRdb year 2020). Notes on the research overall: In liver transplant recipients, the study looked at T cell receptor repertoires in the peripheral blood and set them against the repertoires found within the transplanted livers.

The sample was run on an Illumina MiSeq. The public reads were run again by TCRdb, first through fastp at Q25 and then through MiXCR, and only productive beta chains were kept. Identical CDR3 protein sequences are pooled into one entry, listed with their most common genes and DNA. Present in this sample are some 15,000 distinct CDR3 sequences, roughly 28% of which were seen just once. Together, the top ten hold less than 2.5% of the sample. These receptor sequences come from a human patient who had a liver transplant. Following a transplant, a fraction of the T cells may be traceable to the graft donor.

By sample fraction, this clonotype is medium-sized. V usage is TRBV24-1 and J usage is TRBJ2-5; a weak D match, TRBD2 (5 bases). Trimming took 4 bases from V and 5 from J, leaving 25 bases between them. There are 18 residues in the CDR3. CDR1 and CDR2 (germline): KGHDR, SFDVKD. CDR3 amino acids: CATSDPYEGEFGRETQYF. CDR3 nucleotides: TGTGCCACCAGTGACCCATACGAGGGCGAATTCGGGCGGGAGACCCAGTACTTC.

A note on this clonotype: This could be a read error, since a much larger clone is one nucleotide away. The V call is TRBV13, the J call TRBJ1-2, with 7 bases identical to TRBD1. Per germline, CDR1 PRHDT and CDR2 FYEKMQ (reference sequence). The CDR3 contains 14 residues. CDR3 region: CAISPRDRADGYTF. The CDR3 bases are TGTGCCATCAGCCCCCGCGACAGGGCGGATGGCTACACCTTC.

Note on this clonotype: Since a much larger clone is just one base distant, this may be a read error. In this CDR3 the conserved last residue, phenylalanine or tryptophan, is missing, so a read error is likely. The V call is TRBV11-2, the J call TRBJ1-1; D ambiguous. With 2 bases removed from V and 7 bases from J, the gap between germline ends came to 11 bases. Per the germline V gene, CDR1 is SGHAT and CDR2 is FQNNGV. The CDR3 is 13 residues long. In DNA, the CDR3 is TGTGCCAGCAGCTTAAGGTCGGCGAATGAAGCTTTCCTT. This gives the protein CASSLRSANEAFL.

This clonotype occurred many times. CDR3 nucleotides: TGTGCCAGCAGTCCCTTAACGGTCAGCTCCTACAATGAGCAGTTCTTC. This translates into CASSPLTVSSYNEQFF. The rearrangement links TRBV6-5 to TRBJ2-1; D is unclear. CDR1 is MNHEY, CDR2 SVGAGI, per germline. V was trimmed by 5 bases and J by 0 bases, leaving 14 bases between them. The CDR3 loop spans 16 amino acids.

This clonotype is labeled as medium-sized. The DNA for the CDR3 is TGTGCCAGCAGCGAAAGACAGGGCGGTCAGCCCCAGCATTTT. Amino acid sequence: CASSERQGGQPQHF. The J gene is TRBJ1-5, the V gene TRBV6-1, with TRBD1 matching 7 bases. Trimming took 6 bases from V and 6 from J; bases not matched to a gene: 8. The CDR3 consists of 14 residues. The germline V gene encodes CDR1 MNHNS and CDR2 SASEGT.

The sample holds many counts of this clonotype. The rearrangement links TRBV6-5 to TRBJ1-2; 9 nucleotides match TRBD1. CDR3 length: 14 residues. V lost 2 bases to trimming and J lost 9 bases; unmatched junction nucleotides: 7. Germline-derived CDR1 and CDR2 are MNHEY and SVGAGI. CDR3 amino acids: CASSYELTGGRYTF. The CDR3 region has the DNA TGTGCCAGCAGTTACGAATTGACAGGGGGTCGCTACACCTTC.

The genes are TRBV20-1 and TRBJ2-2; 10 positions agree with TRBD2. V lost 6 bases, J lost 0 bases, and 4 bases stayed unmatched. The CDR3 sequence is 15 residues long. CDR1 and CDR2 from the germline V gene are DFQATT and SNEGSKA (reference sequence). CDR3 in DNA: TGCAGTGCATGGACTAGCGGAACGAACACCGGGGAGCTGTTTTTT. Amino acid sequence: CSAWTSGTNTGELFF.

The J gene is TRBJ1-6, the V gene TRBV6-5; D unresolved. Deletions cut 2 bases from V and 14 bases from J, with 10 bases between. The CDR3 has 12 amino acids. CDR1 is MNHEY and CDR2 is SVGAGI in the germline V gene. CDR3 in DNA: TGTGCCAGCAGTTACAAGGGAGGGACCCTCCACTTT. Encoded protein: CASSYKGGTLHF.

About this clonotype: This may be a read error, as it is one base from a much larger clone. CDR3 protein: CAIRTKGAVYGYTF. CDR3 DNA sequence: TGTGCCATCAGGACTAAAGGGGCAGTATATGGCTACACCTTC. The chain recombines TRBV10-3 with TRBJ1-2; tentatively, D is TRBD1 (5 bases). This CDR3 region has 14 residues. Per the germline V gene, CDR1 is ENHRY and CDR2 is SYGVKD. V was trimmed by 6 bases and J by 5 bases, leaving 16 bases between them.

For this clonotype: A far larger clone is only one base removed, so a read error is likely. This rearrangement joins TRBV5-4 to TRBJ1-2, with D unclear. The CDR3 is 18 amino acids. Germline lookup yields CDR1 SGHNT and CDR2 YYREEE (reference sequence). CDR3 sequence reads: CANSLVGAAALSNYGYTF. For the CDR3, the DNA is TGTGCCAACAGCTTGGTGGGTGCCGCCGCGTTGTCTAACTATGGCTACACCTTC.

By share, this clonotype ranks as medium-sized. V is TRBV29-1 and J is TRBJ1-5; tentative D call: TRBD1 (5 bases). The CDR3 loop spans 12 amino acids. V was clipped by 7 bases and J by 2 bases, with 9 bases between them. CDR1 SQVTM and CDR2 ANQGSEA come from the germline V gene. The CDR3: CSAGDGNQPQHF. The DNA of the CDR3 is TGCAGCGCGGGGGATGGCAATCAGCCCCAGCATTTT.

In its sample, this clonotype ranks as medium-sized. V usage is TRBV6-1 and J usage is TRBJ1-2; D ambiguous. Germline loops: CDR1 MNHNS, CDR2 SASEGT. V lost 6 bases to trimming and J lost 6 bases, with 14 bases between them. The CDR3 extends over 13 amino acids. The CDR3 protein is CASRGTAGHGYTF. DNA for the CDR3: TGTGCCAGCAGGGGAACAGCAGGTCATGGCTACACCTTC.

The chain employs TRBV10-3 and TRBJ2-2, with a tentative D call TRBD1 (5 bases). Trimming removed 4 bases from V and 7 bases from J, with 10 bases in between. CDR1 is ENHRY, CDR2 SYGVKD, per germline. CDR3 length: 13 residues. The DNA of the CDR3 is TGTGCCATCAGTGGACAGAGGCACGGGGAGCTGTTTTTT. Translated: CAISGQRHGELFF.

J is TRBJ2-1 and V is TRBV19; TRBD2 matches at 7 bases. There are 17 residues in the CDR3. The germline V gene has CDR1 LNHDA and CDR2 SQIVND (reference sequence). Germline trimming cut 5 bases from V and 0 bases from J; bases unmatched to any gene: 10. In DNA form, the CDR3 reads TGTGCCAGTAGTCTCGCGGGGGACCCGAGCTCCTACAATGAGCAGTTCTTC. Protein sequence: CASSLAGDPSSYNEQFF.